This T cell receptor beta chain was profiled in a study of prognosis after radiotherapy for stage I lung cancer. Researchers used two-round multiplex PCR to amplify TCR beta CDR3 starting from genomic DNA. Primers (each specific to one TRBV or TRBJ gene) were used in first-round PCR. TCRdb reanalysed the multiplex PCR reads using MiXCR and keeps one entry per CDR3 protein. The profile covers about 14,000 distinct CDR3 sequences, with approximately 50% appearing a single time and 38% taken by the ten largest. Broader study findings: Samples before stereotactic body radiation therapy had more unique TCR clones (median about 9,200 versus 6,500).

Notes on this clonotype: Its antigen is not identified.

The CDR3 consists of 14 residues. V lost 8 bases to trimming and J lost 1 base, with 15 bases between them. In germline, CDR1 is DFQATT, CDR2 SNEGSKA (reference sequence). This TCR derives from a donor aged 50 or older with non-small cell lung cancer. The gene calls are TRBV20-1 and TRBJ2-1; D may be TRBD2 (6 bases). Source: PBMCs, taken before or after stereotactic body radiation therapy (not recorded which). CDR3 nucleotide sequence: TGCAGTTCTGCCCCTAGCGTGTCCTACAATGAGCAGTTCTTC. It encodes CSSAPSVSYNEQFF.